One and the same sample provided the 15 T cell receptor beta chains below, sequenced in a study of cytomegalovirus exposure and HLA in healthy donors. PCR amplification relied on 60 Vbeta primers (plus 13 Jbeta primers). Assay: immunoSEQ multiplex PCR; the TCRdb copy retains only in-frame clones and omits some. Of 150,000 to 200,000 clones in the sample, over 75% are singletons; the top ten hold about 4.6%. The sample consisted of PBMCs. The receptors shown here come from a man between 40 and 49 years old in good health and CMV-seronegative.

The rearrangement joins TRBV9 to TRBJ1-1, with 9 bases lining up with TRBD1. The CDR3 has 14 amino acids. Germline V gene lookup returns CDR1 SGDLS and CDR2 YYNGEE. After removal of 0 bases from V and 7 bases from J, the junction contained 4 bases not matched to a gene. The CDR3: CASSVGGGQGEAFF. CDR3 nucleotide sequence: TGTGCCAGCAGCGTAGGCGGGGGACAGGGTGAAGCTTTCTTT.

This chain connects TRBV7-9 to TRBJ2-1; TRBD1 aligns across 7 bases. Trimming at V came to 4 bases and at J to 3 bases, leaving 6 bases not matched to a gene. CDR1 is SEHNR, CDR2 FQNEAQ, per germline (reference sequence). The CDR3 contains 15 residues. CDR3 region: CASSSDRAIYNEQFF. CDR3 bases: TGTGCCAGCAGCTCTGACAGGGCTATCTACAATGAGCAGTTCTTC.

The chain combines TRBV6-5 with TRBJ1-5, with D perhaps TRBD1 (5 bases). Germline-derived CDR1 and CDR2 are MNHEY and SVGAGI. Deletions cut 6 bases from V and 5 bases from J, with 11 bases between. The CDR3 is 13 residues long. The CDR3 is CASRAGGDQPQHF. The CDR3 DNA reads as TGTGCCAGCAGGGCCGGGGGTGATCAGCCCCAGCATTTT.

The gene calls are TRBV5-1 and TRBJ1-6, with D perhaps TRBD1 (5 bases). Germline V gives CDR1 SGHRS, CDR2 YFSETQ. Trimming shortened V by 2 bases and J by 6 bases, and 15 bases separated the two germline ends. The CDR3 runs to 16 residues. CDR3 sequence (DNA): TGCGCCAGCAGCTTAGGGCAGGGCCTCGGTAATTCACCCCTCCACTTT. This codes for CASSLGQGLGNSPLHF.

This clone was counted only a few times. The chain employs TRBV19 and TRBJ2-7; no definite D call. Between the trimmed V and J ends, which lost 3 bases and 3 bases, there was a span of 15 bases. Looked up from germline, CDR1 is LNHDA and CDR2 is SQIVND (reference sequence). The CDR3 runs 15 residues. CDR3 bases: TGTGCCAGTAGTATTGTCCAAACACACGTCTACGAGCAGTACTTC. It specifies CASSIVQTHVYEQYF.

The chain couples TRBV10-3 to TRBJ2-7; TRBD1 matches 7 bases. The CDR3 totals 12 residues. The germline CDR1 and CDR2 sequences are ENHRY and SYGVKD. Unmatched junction bases numbered 5, after V lost 10 bases and J lost 2 bases. Written as DNA, the CDR3 is TGTGCCACCCGGGACAGCGCCTACGAGCAGTACTTC. Protein product: CATRDSAYEQYF.

The J gene is TRBJ1-6, the V gene TRBV6-4; no reliable D call. The ends were cut back, 8 bases at V and 9 bases at J, with 14 bases in the middle. The CDR3 length is 13 residues. Germline loops: CDR1 MRHNA, CDR2 SNTAGT. In nucleotides, the CDR3 is TGTGCCAGCCGGGTCGGGAACGGTTCACCCCTCCACTTT. Translating it yields CASRVGNGSPLHF.

The V call is TRBV19, the J call TRBJ2-5; D unresolved. Germline CDR1 and CDR2: LNHDA and SQIVND (reference sequence). With 1 base removed from V and 5 bases from J, the gap between germline ends came to 11 bases. The CDR3 is made up of 14 amino acids. The CDR3 here is CASSIGAIVETQYF. The CDR3 DNA reads TGTGCCAGTAGTATAGGGGCAATCGTGGAGACCCAGTACTTC.

The chain joins TRBV6-1 to TRBJ2-7; perhaps TRBD1 as D (6 bases). This CDR3 is 14 amino acids long. V was cut by 6 bases and J by 2 bases, with 14 bases left in between. Germline V gene data show CDR1 as MNHNS and CDR2 as SASEGT. As DNA, the CDR3 is TGTGCCAGCAGCCCCTACAGGGAAGCCTACGAGCAGTACTTC. Protein: CASSPYREAYEQYF.

This sequence joins TRBV7-3 and TRBJ2-3; 10 bases fit TRBD2. The CDR3 length is 16 residues. The germline CDR1 and CDR2 sequences are SGHTA and FQGTGA. Losses at the gene ends were 2 bases for V and 1 base for J; bases not matched to a gene: 3. The CDR3 spells CASSLGLAAGTDTQYF. DNA of the CDR3: TGTGCCAGCAGCTTAGGACTAGCGGCCGGCACAGATACGCAGTATTTT. Using reference TRBV7-3 and TRBJ2-3 for the parts outside the CDR3, the full variable domain is GAGVSQTPSNKVTEKGKYVELRCDPISGHTALYWYRQSLGQGPEFLIYFQGTGAADDSGLPNDRFFAVRPEGSVSTLKIQRTERGDSAVYLCASSLGLAAGTDTQYFGPGTRLTVL.

The chain is built from TRBV5-1 and TRBJ1-4, with unresolved D. The V end was cut by 4 bases, the J end by 5 bases, with 6 bases between. Germline V gene sequence: CDR1 SGHRS, CDR2 YFSETQ. The CDR3 runs 12 residues. The DNA for the CDR3 is TGCGCCAGCAGCCACGAGAATGAAAAACTGTTTTTT. Translation: CASSHENEKLFF.

The chain links TRBV5-4 to TRBJ2-2; 8 nucleotides align to TRBD1. V was pared by 1 base and J by 3 bases, with 2 bases of the junction left unmatched. The length of the CDR3 is 15 residues. CDR1 SGHNT and CDR2 YYREEE come from the germline V gene (reference sequence). CDR3 DNA sequence: TGTGCCAGCAGCTTGAACAGGGGGTACACCGGGGAGCTGTTTTTT. Translated, it gives CASSLNRGYTGELFF.

The rearrangement joins TRBV6-5 to TRBJ2-1; 7 bases match TRBD1. Germline V CDR1 and CDR2: MNHEY, SVGAGI. The ends lost 6 bases at V and 2 bases at J; junction bases unmatched: 7. This CDR3 is 15 amino acids long. The CDR3 here is CASSSGTATYNEQFF. The CDR3 region has the DNA TGTGCCAGCAGCTCCGGGACAGCCACCTACAATGAGCAGTTCTTC.

This chain connects TRBV30 to TRBJ1-6; a weak D match, TRBD1 (5 bases). The CDR3 extends over 13 amino acids. The germline V gene has CDR1 GTSNPN and CDR2 SVGIG (reference sequence). The ends were cut back, 1 base at V and 8 bases at J, with 9 bases in the middle. The CDR3 sequence: CAWSGRADSPLHF. CDR3 sequence (DNA): TGTGCCTGGAGTGGCAGGGCTGATTCACCCCTCCACTTT. Variable domain in full (rest from reference TRBV30 and TRBJ1-6): SQTIHQWPATLVQPVGSPLSLECTVEGTSNPNLYWYRQAAGRGLQLLFYSVGIGQISSEVPQNLSASRPQDRQFILSSKKLLLSDSGFYLCAWSGRADSPLHFGNGTRLTVT.

This clone was observed once. The chain couples TRBV19 to TRBJ1-6, with 7 bases lining up with TRBD1. In germline, CDR1 is LNHDA, CDR2 SQIVND (reference sequence). V trimming: 7 bases; J trimming: 9 bases; junction bases outside the gene matches: 12. This CDR3 has 15 residues. The DNA for the CDR3 is TGTGCCAGTACCCCGACAGGGTTTTATGGTTCACCCCTCCACTTT. The encoded protein is CASTPTGFYGSPLHF.